This T cell receptor beta chain was captured in a study of CD8 T cells in Susac syndrome. Notes on the study in general: Individuals included in the TCR sequencing and HLA analysis were acknowledged by the study to be relatively few in number.

Roughly 0.45 to 1 ug RNA was reverse transcribed with random hexamers. TCRdb passed the immunoSEQ multiplex PCR reads through MiXCR, listing each CDR3 protein once. This table holds 240,000 or so distinct CDR3 sequences, almost 97% found once. This clonotype was detected only once. Its antigen is not known. What was sequenced was CD4+ T cells from PBMCs. The receptor was derived from a human donor with Susac syndrome.

In DNA form, the CDR3 reads TGCGCCAGCAGCCAAGATAGGGGGGAAGTAGCGGGGACCTCCTACGAGCAGTACTTC. It specifies CASSQDRGEVAGTSYEQYF. The gene calls are TRBV4-1 and TRBJ2-7; 8 nucleotides line up with TRBD2. CDR3 length: 19 amino acids. Looked up from germline, CDR1 is MGHRA and CDR2 is YSYEKL. V trimming: 0 bases; J trimming: 0 bases; junction bases outside the gene matches: 13.